A single T cell receptor (beta chain) is shown here with its context. Germline assignment: CDR1 SNHLY and CDR2 FYNNEI. The CDR3 runs to 13 residues. V lost 6 bases to trimming and J lost 5 bases, with 13 bases between them. This sample was included in a study of blood T cell repertoires in COVID-19. Study context: COVID-19 samples collected from the United States, Italy and Spain covered acute and convalescent phases. T cells, B-cell-depleted T cells, or PBMCs provided the cDNA or gDNA that served as material.

Original methodology: Reference gene primer amplification gave estimated nucleated cell counts. Clones were read by immunoSEQ multiplex PCR, and TCRdb kept only the in-frame ones, dropping some. Clonal size and the V and J genes are those of that table, whereas D and trimming came from the DNA. This sample carries some 68,000 clones, 70% to 90% of them seen once, and the ten largest clones take roughly 4%. Sequenced material: peripheral blood. This clonotype was sampled from a man in his fifties with active COVID-19. V usage is TRBV2 and J usage is TRBJ1-2, with D possibly matching TRBD1 (6 bases). The CDR3 sequence is CASRDSLSYGYTF. CDR3 sequence (DNA): TGTGCCAGCAGGGACAGCTTAAGTTATGGCTACACCTTC.